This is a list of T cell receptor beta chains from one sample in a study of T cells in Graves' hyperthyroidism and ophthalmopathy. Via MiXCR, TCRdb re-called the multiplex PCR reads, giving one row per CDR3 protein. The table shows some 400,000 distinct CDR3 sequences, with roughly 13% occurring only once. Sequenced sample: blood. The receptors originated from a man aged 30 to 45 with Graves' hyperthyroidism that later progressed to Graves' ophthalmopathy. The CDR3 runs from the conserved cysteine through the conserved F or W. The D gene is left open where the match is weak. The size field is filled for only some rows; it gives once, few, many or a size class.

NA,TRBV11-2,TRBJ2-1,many,CASSLGRLDEQFF,TGTGCCAGCAGCTTAGGGCGTCTGGATGAGCAGTTCTTC
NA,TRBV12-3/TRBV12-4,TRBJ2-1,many,CASNQGTYNNEQFF,TGTGCCAGCAATCAGGGGACCTACAACAATGAGCAGTTCTTC
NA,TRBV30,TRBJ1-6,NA,CAWSGTATYNSPLHF,TGTGCCTGGAGTGGAACAGCTACTTATAATTCACCCCTCCACTTT
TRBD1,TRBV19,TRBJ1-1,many,CASSIGYRQGNTEAFF,TGTGCCAGTAGTATAGGGTACCGACAGGGAAACACTGAAGCTTTCTTT
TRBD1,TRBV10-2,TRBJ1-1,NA,CASTQGATTEAFF,TGCGCCAGCACGCAGGGGGCTACCACTGAAGCTTTCTTT
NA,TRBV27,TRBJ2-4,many,CASRRTGRAKNIQYF,TGTGCCAGCAGGCGGACGGGCCGGGCCAAAAACATTCAGTACTTC
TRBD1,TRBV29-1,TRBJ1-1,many,CSVETQGGTEAFF,TGCAGCGTTGAGACTCAGGGGGGCACTGAAGCTTTCTTT
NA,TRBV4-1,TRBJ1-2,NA,CASSQGPAANYGYTF,TGCGCCAGCAGCCAAGGTCCAGCAGCTAACTATGGCTACACCTTC
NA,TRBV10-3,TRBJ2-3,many,CATNGDSTDTQYF,TGTGCCACCAATGGGGACAGCACAGATACGCAGTATTTT
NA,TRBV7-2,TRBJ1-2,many,CASSPRAGADGYTF,TGTGCCAGCAGCCCGCGGGCTGGGGCAGATGGCTACACCTTC
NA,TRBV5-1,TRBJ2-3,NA,CASSLRRAGDTQYF,TGCGCCAGCAGCTTGAGGCGAGCGGGTGATACGCAGTATTTT
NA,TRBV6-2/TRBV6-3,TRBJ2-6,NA,CASSRLDSGANVLTF,TGTGCCAGCAGCCGACTGGACTCTGGGGCCAACGTCCTGACTTTC
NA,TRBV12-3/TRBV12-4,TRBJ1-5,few,CARFLRAHSTFSNQPQHF,TGTGCCAGATTTCTGCGGGCTCACTCCACCTTTAGCAATCAGCCCCAGCATTTT
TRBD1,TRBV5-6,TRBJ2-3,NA,CASNLLTGTGGRRGDTQYF,TGTGCCAGCAACCTTCTCACCGGGACAGGGGGCCGGCGGGGAGATACGCAGTATTTT
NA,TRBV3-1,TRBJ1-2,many,CASSQTTNYGYTF,TGTGCCAGCAGCCAAACTACTAACTATGGCTACACCTTC
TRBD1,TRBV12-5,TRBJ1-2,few,CASGLGQGHYGYTF,TGTGCTAGTGGTTTGGGACAGGGGCACTATGGCTACACCTTC
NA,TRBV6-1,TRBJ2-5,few,CASSVNREVRQETQYF,TGTGCCAGCAGTGTGAACAGGGAGGTCCGCCAAGAGACCCAGTACTTC
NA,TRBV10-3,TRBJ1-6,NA,CAIRANTDLSSYNSPLHF,TGTGCCATCAGGGCCAACACCGACTTGAGCTCCTATAATTCACCCCTCCACTTT
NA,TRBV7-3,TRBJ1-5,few,CASSSKEWDPSNQPQHF,TGTGCCAGCAGCTCTAAAGAGTGGGATCCAAGCAATCAGCCCCAGCATTTT
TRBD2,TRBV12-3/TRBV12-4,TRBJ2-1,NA,CASRGGLAGGRSYNEQFF,TGTGCCAGCAGAGGGGGACTAGCGGGAGGACGGTCCTACAATGAGCAGTTCTTC
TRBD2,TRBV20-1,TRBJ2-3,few,CSARNPGGSGGAGTDTQYF,TGCAGTGCTAGAAACCCGGGGGGTAGCGGGGGGGCAGGCACAGATACGCAGTATTTT
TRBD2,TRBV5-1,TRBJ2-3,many,CASSPGLAGGQKADTQYF,TGCGCCAGCAGCCCAGGACTAGCGGGGGGGCAAAAAGCAGATACGCAGTATTTT
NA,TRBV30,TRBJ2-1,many,CAWRGAGWRDEQFF,TGTGCCTGGAGGGGAGCGGGTTGGCGCGATGAGCAGTTCTTC
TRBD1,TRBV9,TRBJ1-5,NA,CASSVADRGRFQPQHF,TGTGCCAGCAGCGTAGCTGACAGGGGGCGGTTTCAGCCCCAGCATTTT
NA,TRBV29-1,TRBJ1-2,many,CSVERWRGYGYTF,TGCAGCGTTGAACGGTGGAGGGGCTATGGCTACACCTTC
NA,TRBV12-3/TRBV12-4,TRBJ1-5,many,CASSPTGLNQPQHF,TGTGCCAGCAGCCCTACCGGGCTCAATCAGCCCCAGCATTTT
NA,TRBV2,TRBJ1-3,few,CASSEYSTLSGNTIYF,TGTGCCAGCAGTGAATACAGTACGCTCTCTGGAAACACCATATATTTT
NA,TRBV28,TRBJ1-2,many,CASSSQIHQTGGYTF,TGTGCCAGCAGTTCCCAGATCCATCAGACTGGGGGCTACACCTTC
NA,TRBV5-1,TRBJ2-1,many,CASSLDGYNEQFF,TGCGCCAGCAGCTTGGACGGGTACAATGAGCAGTTCTTC
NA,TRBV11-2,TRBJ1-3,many,CASSFGGIGNTIYF,TGTGCCAGCAGCTTTGGGGGTATTGGAAACACCATATATTTT
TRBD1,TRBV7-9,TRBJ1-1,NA,CASSGTGSAEAFF,TGTGCCAGCAGCGGGACAGGGAGCGCTGAAGCTTTCTTT
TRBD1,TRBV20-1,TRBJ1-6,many,CSARQGGSYNSPLHF,TGCAGTGCTAGACAGGGGGGATCCTATAATTCACCCCTCCACTTT
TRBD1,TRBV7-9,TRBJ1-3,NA,CATTTGAGNTIYF,TGTGCCACTACGACAGGGGCTGGAAACACCATATATTTT
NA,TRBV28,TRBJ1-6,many,CASIFGTTWGNSPLHF,TGTGCCAGCATCTTTGGTACAACCTGGGGTAATTCACCCCTCCACTTT
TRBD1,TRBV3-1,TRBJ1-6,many,CASNRRDRDSPLHF,TGTGCCAGCAACCGACGGGACAGGGATTCACCCCTCCACTTT